The rows below give T cell receptor beta chains drawn from one sample of a study of neurological immune-mediated disorders. TCRdb re-analysed the 5' RACE reads in MiXCR, keeping a single row per CDR3 protein. The profile shows 35,000 to 50,000 distinct CDR3 sequences, about 14% of them singletons. The sequenced material came from CD4+ T cells from blood. All receptors derive from a woman aged 60-75 years with HTLV-1-associated myelopathy (HAM/TSP). Both conserved end residues are part of each CDR3. The D gene is left open where the match is weak. A row's size may be missing; if present it is once, few, many or a size class.

TRBJ2-3 | TRBV7-2 | NA | many | TGTGCCAGCAGTTACTCCGAGGCGGGACATACGCAGTATTTT | CASSYSEAGHTQYF
TRBJ2-7 | TRBV20-1 | TRBD1 | many | TGCAGTGCTAGACGCGGGACAGGGGACAGCGAGCAGTACTTC | CSARRGTGDSEQYF
TRBJ1-2 | TRBV20-1 | NA | many | TGCAGTGCTAGGGCTGGACAGATCTATGGCTACACCTTC | CSARAGQIYGYTF
TRBJ1-6 | TRBV4-1 | TRBD1 | many | TGCGCCAGCAGCCAAGGGCCCGGACAGGCCTATAATTCACCCCTCCACTTT | CASSQGPGQAYNSPLHF
TRBJ2-2 | TRBV20-1 | TRBD2 | many | TGCAGTGCTAGAGATCCGGCTAGCGGGGGGGCCGGGGAGCTGTTTTTT | CSARDPASGGAGELFF
TRBJ1-2 | TRBV5-1 | NA | many | TGCGCCAGTACGAACCCCGAGGGGAGCAGCTATGGCTACACCTTC | CASTNPEGSSYGYTF
TRBJ2-7 | TRBV5-1 | TRBD1 | NA | TGCGCCAGCTTGGGAGACAGGGTCTCCTACGAGCAGTACTTC | CASLGDRVSYEQYF
TRBJ2-3 | TRBV5-1 | NA | many | TGCGCCAGCAGCTTGGGGGACCCCTCGGCAGATACGCAGTATTTT | CASSLGDPSADTQYF
TRBJ2-2 | TRBV10-1 | TRBD1 | many | TGCGCCAGCAGTGATCCGGACAGGGGGCGGACCGGGGAGCTGTTTTTT | CASSDPDRGRTGELFF
TRBJ1-5 | TRBV12-3/TRBV12-4 | NA | many | TGTGCCAGCACCCTATATAGCAATCAGCCCCAGCATTTT | CASTLYSNQPQHF
TRBJ1-2 | TRBV3-1 | NA | medium-sized | TGTGCCAGCAGCCAAAATAGAAACTATGGCTACACCTTC | CASSQNRNYGYTF
TRBJ2-3 | TRBV4-1 | NA | many | TGCGCCAGCAGCCAAGTGGACGGGACAGATACGCAGTATTTT | CASSQVDGTDTQYF
TRBJ1-3 | TRBV11-2 | NA | medium-sized | TGTGCCAGCAGCGCAGGATACTCTGGAAACACCATATATTTT | CASSAGYSGNTIYF
TRBJ2-5 | TRBV10-3 | TRBD1 | many | TGTGCCATCAGTAAACGACAGGGGGCTTTCGGGGAGACCCAGTACTTC | CAISKRQGAFGETQYF
TRBJ1-2 | TRBV6-6 | TRBD1 | NA | TGTGCCAGCAGAAGAGGGGGCTATTGCTACACCTTC | CASRRGGYCYTF
TRBJ2-7 | TRBV5-5 | NA | many | TGTGCCAGCAGCTTGGAGATACAAAGGAGCGAGCAGTACTTC | CASSLEIQRSEQYF
TRBJ1-1 | TRBV20-1 | TRBD1 | many | TGCAGTGCTAGAGATCCGGGACAGGGGAACACTGAAGCTTTCTTT | CSARDPGQGNTEAFF
TRBJ2-7 | TRBV20-1 | TRBD1 | many | TGCAGTGCTAGTTGGGGACAGGGGGATGAGCAGTACTTC | CSASWGQGDEQYF
TRBJ2-5 | TRBV10-3 | TRBD1 | NA | TGTGCCATCAGTGAGTCGAGGACAGGTCTGGAGACCCAGTACTTC | CAISESRTGLETQYF
TRBJ2-3 | TRBV29-1 | NA | many | TGCAGCGTTGGTTCGTTGGCGGATACGCAGTATTTT | CSVGSLADTQYF
TRBJ2-5 | TRBV9 | TRBD1 | many | TGTGCCAGCAGCGTAGGTGCCCTCAGGACAGGTGAAGAGACCCAGTACTTC | CASSVGALRTGEETQYF
TRBJ2-3 | TRBV20-1 | TRBD2 | many | TGCAGTGCTGCCCGGACGGTACTAGCGGGGGCCCTCGCACCAGATACGCAGTATTTT | CSAARTVLAGALAPDTQYF
TRBJ2-5 | TRBV5-1 | TRBD2 | many | TGCGCCAGCAGCGGACGGACTAGCGAGGGAGAGACCCAGTACTTC | CASSGRTSEGETQYF
TRBJ2-7 | TRBV4-1 | NA | many | TGCGCCAGCAGCCAAGATCGAACAGGGCACGAGCAGTACTTC | CASSQDRTGHEQYF
TRBJ1-1 | TRBV7-8 | NA | many | TGTGCCAGCAGCTTCTCCCGGGACACTGAAGCTTTCTTT | CASSFSRDTEAFF
TRBJ2-7 | TRBV20-1 | NA | many | TGCAGTGCTAGAGATGGTTCGACAGGAAGCTTCTCCTACGAGCAGTACTTC | CSARDGSTGSFSYEQYF
TRBJ2-5 | TRBV5-6 | TRBD2 | few | TGTGCCAGCAGCTTGGTGCCTAGCGGGGGTCAAGAGACCCAGTACTTC | CASSLVPSGGQETQYF
TRBJ2-3 | TRBV14 | NA | many | TGTGCCAGCAGCCAGATGACGCACGGGGGCACAGATACGCAGTATTTT | CASSQMTHGGTDTQYF
TRBJ1-2 | TRBV20-1 | NA | many | TGCAGTGCTAGAGATGCTGGCTACACCTTC | CSARDAGYTF
TRBJ2-1 | TRBV12-3/TRBV12-4 | NA | NA | TGTGCCAGCAGTTCCACGGGGACCCTCAGGAATGAGCAGTTCTTC | CASSSTGTLRNEQFF
TRBJ2-1 | TRBV6-6 | NA | many | TGTGCCAGCAGTTTTCAGATGAACTCCTACAATGAGCAGTTCTTC | CASSFQMNSYNEQFF
TRBJ2-7 | TRBV9 | TRBD2 | NA | TGTTCTAGCAGCCCACCCGGGACTACTAACTACGAGCAGTACTTC | CSSSPPGTTNYEQYF
TRBJ1-1 | TRBV5-1 | TRBD1 | many | TGCGCCAGCAGCTTGTCCGGGGCAGGGGGAGCTTTGACAGCTTTCTTT | CASSLSGAGGALTAFF
TRBJ2-1 | TRBV2 | TRBD2 | many | TGTGCCAGCAGTGAACTAGCGGGGGGACTCTGGGCCCTTTTC | CASSELAGGLWALF
TRBJ1-5 | TRBV5-1 | NA | many | TGCGCCAGCAGCTTGGGGGCCGACACAAATCAGCCCCAGCATTTT | CASSLGADTNQPQHF
TRBJ2-2 | TRBV10-3 | TRBD1 | NA | TGTGCCATCAGACCCGGTAAGGGGGCTAGGACCTGGGAGCTGTTTTTT | CAIRPGKGARTWELFF
TRBJ2-5 | TRBV20-1 | TRBD2 | many | TGCAGTGCTAACCGACTAGCGGGACAAGAGACCCAGTACTTC | CSANRLAGQETQYF
TRBJ1-1 | TRBV5-1 | NA | many | TGCGCCAGCAACGCCGGGGGGCTGAACACTGAAGCTTTCTTT | CASNAGGLNTEAFF
TRBJ2-3 | TRBV7-2 | TRBD2 | many | TGTGCCAGCAGCTTAGTCGGGGGGGCAACAGATACGCAGTATTTT | CASSLVGGATDTQYF
TRBJ2-3 | TRBV5-1 | NA | many | TGCGCCAGCAGCTTGAGCAGGGCTAGCACAGATACGCAGTATTTT | CASSLSRASTDTQYF
TRBJ2-7 | TRBV20-1 | NA | many | TGCAGTGCTAGAGGGACTGCTTACTACGAGCAGTACTTC | CSARGTAYYEQYF
TRBJ2-5 | TRBV20-1 | TRBD2 | medium-sized | TGCAGTGCTAGAGACGGGGGGGCGTTACAAGAGACCCAGTACTTC | CSARDGGALQETQYF
TRBJ1-5 | TRBV10-3 | NA | many | TGTGCCATCACGGGGGACCCTAGCAATCAGCCCCAGCATTTT | CAITGDPSNQPQHF
TRBJ2-1 | TRBV25-1 | TRBD2 | many | TGTGCCAGCAGTGAACGCCTAGCGGGTAAGAATGAGCAGTTCTTC | CASSERLAGKNEQFF